The 20 T cell receptor beta chains below were found in one sample sequenced in a study of cytomegalovirus exposure and HLA in healthy donors. The PCR contained 60 Vbeta and 13 Jbeta primers. The protocol was immunoSEQ multiplex PCR, while the TCRdb copy is restricted to in-frame clones and leaves out a portion. In the table there are approximately 100,000 clones, 76% of which are singletons. Source material: PBMCs. These receptors were collected from a woman aged 45-60 years in good health and CMV-seropositive.

The CDR3 region has the DNA TGTGCCAGCGAAGGTGGGACAGGGGCAGATACGCAGTATTTT. This codes for CASEGGTGADTQYF. The V and J genes are TRBV6-1 and TRBJ2-3; 10 nucleotides match TRBD1. Germline V gives CDR1 MNHNS, CDR2 SASEGT. J was trimmed by 4 bases and V by 8 bases; bases with no gene match: 6. This CDR3 is 14 amino acids long.

This clone was recorded only once. The J gene is TRBJ2-7, the V gene TRBV7-9; 9 bases fit TRBD1. The CDR3 loop spans 12 amino acids. Germline assignment: CDR1 SEHNR and CDR2 FQNEAQ (reference sequence). CDR3 sequence: CATGQGSYEQYF. CDR3 nucleotides: TGTGCAACCGGACAGGGGTCCTACGAGCAGTACTTC.

This clone was seen only a few times. This chain links TRBV27 with TRBJ2-3; 7 bases agree with TRBD2. This CDR3 region has 14 residues. The V gene's germline CDR1 is MNHEY and CDR2 SMNVEV (reference sequence). V dropped 5 bases and J dropped 6; count of bases not matched to a gene: 8. The CDR3 DNA reads as TGTGCCAGCAGTAAACCAGCGGGGAGGGATACGCAGTATTTT. Residues: CASSKPAGRDTQYF.

This rearrangement joins TRBV19 to TRBJ1-2; possibly TRBD1 for D (6 bases). V shed 5 bases and J shed 4 bases, with 11 bases lying between them. The CDR3 totals 13 residues. CDR1 and CDR2 (germline): LNHDA, SQIVND (reference sequence). CDR3 nucleotide sequence: TGTGCCAGTAGTGGGGGCTTTGGCTATGGCTACACCTTC. Translated: CASSGGFGYGYTF.

The CDR3 sequence: CASSLATGATYNEQFF. CDR3 DNA sequence: TGTGCCAGCAGCTTAGCTACCGGAGCAACTTACAATGAGCAGTTCTTC. The chain employs TRBV7-7 and TRBJ2-1, with D unclear. The germline CDR1 and CDR2 sequences are SSHAT and FNYEAQ (reference sequence). With 0 bases removed from V and 4 bases from J, the gap between germline ends came to 13 bases. The CDR3 runs 16 residues. Looking up the rest from reference TRBV7-7 and TRBJ2-1 gives the full variable domain: GAGVSQSPRYKVTKRGQDVTLRCDPISSHATLYWYQQALGQGPEFLTYFNYEAQPDKSGLPSDRFSAERPEGSISTLTIQRTEQRDSAMYRCASSLATGATYNEQFFGPGTRLTVL.

The table lists this clone with a few counts. V usage is TRBV29-1 and J usage is TRBJ1-1; possible D gene TRBD1, 5 bases. The CDR3 extends over 13 amino acids. Trimming removed 6 bases from V and 1 base from J, with 12 bases in between. Germline-derived CDR1 and CDR2 are SQVTM and ANQGSEA. In DNA, the CDR3 is TGCAGCGTCGCCCTACAGGCGAACACTGAAGCTTTCTTT. Translating gives CSVALQANTEAFF.

The genes are TRBV7-9 and TRBJ2-1; 7 bases line up with TRBD2. Germline V gene data show CDR1 as SEHNR and CDR2 as FQNEAQ (reference sequence). The CDR3 covers 12 residues. V lost 5 bases, J lost 8 bases, and 3 bases stayed unmatched. CDR3 sequence (DNA): TGTGCCAGCAGCGGGGGGGGTGATGAGCAGTTCTTC. Protein product: CASSGGGDEQFF.

This clone was seen a single time. Sequence at one end of the junction differs from germline and may be a read error. The chain carries TRBV7-9 and TRBJ2-4; D call uncertain. The CDR3 runs 15 residues. From germline, CDR1 is SEHNR and CDR2 FQNEAQ (reference sequence). The CDR3 loop reads CASSLEVTSKNSQYF. The CDR3, as DNA: TGTGCCAGCAGCTTAGAAGTGACGTCCAAAAACAGTCAGTACTTC.

The chain recombines TRBV27 with TRBJ1-6; possibly TRBD1 for D (6 bases). This CDR3 is built from 16 residues. Deletions cut 3 bases from V and 10 bases from J, with 19 bases between. Germline CDR1 is MNHEY and CDR2 is SMNVEV (reference sequence). This chain's CDR3 is CASSFYGTTQGSPLHF. The CDR3 DNA reads as TGTGCCAGCAGTTTCTACGGGACGACCCAGGGGTCACCCCTCCACTTT.

The J gene is TRBJ1-5, the V gene TRBV6-5; D is possibly TRBD1 (5 bases). The CDR3 sequence is 14 residues long. Germline V CDR1 and CDR2: MNHEY, SVGAGI. V lost 0 bases, J lost 7 bases, and 10 bases lay in between. The CDR3 nucleotides are TGTGCCAGCAGTTACTCGGGGGGATCCCAGCCCCAGCATTTT. Translating gives CASSYSGGSQPQHF.

CDR3 residues: CASSPAGTAYGYTF. As DNA, the CDR3 is TGTGCCAGCTCACCAGCCGGGACAGCTTATGGCTACACCTTC. V is TRBV18 and J is TRBJ1-2; 7 bases fit TRBD1. There are 14 residues in the CDR3. Germline trimming cut 2 bases from V and 5 bases from J; bases unmatched to any gene: 5. Germline CDR1 is KGHSH and CDR2 is LQKENI. The variable domain in full, completed from reference TRBV18 and TRBJ1-2, reads NAGVMQNPRHLVRRRGQEARLRCSPMKGHSHVYWYRQLPEEGLKFMVYLQKENIIDESGMPKERFSAEFPKEGPSILRIQQVVRGDSAAYFCASSPAGTAYGYTFGSGTRLTVV.

The rearrangement joins TRBV5-1 to TRBJ1-6; D unclear. Germline V gene lookup returns CDR1 SGHRS and CDR2 YFSETQ. V was pared by 4 bases and J by 0 bases, with 14 bases between. The CDR3 is 17 residues long. DNA for the CDR3: TGCGCCAGCAGCCTTTCGTTTCTAAGCTCCTATAATTCACCCCTCCACTTT. It yields the protein CASSLSFLSSYNSPLHF. Drawing the rest from reference TRBV5-1 and TRBJ1-6, the complete variable domain is KAGVTQTPRYLIKTRGQQVTLSCSPISGHRSVSWYQQTPGQGLQFLFEYFSETQRNKGNFPGRFSGRQFSNSRSEMNVSTLELGDSALYLCASSLSFLSSYNSPLHFGNGTRLTVT.

This chain joins TRBV29-1 and TRBJ2-1; TRBD1 matches at 7 bases. J lost 8 bases, V lost 5 bases, and 15 bases had no gene match. This CDR3 contains 15 residues. Germline loops: CDR1 SQVTM, CDR2 ANQGSEA. The DNA for the CDR3 is TGCAGCGTTATTGGACGGGACAGAGGGGGCCATGAGCAGTTCTTC. Its translation: CSVIGRDRGGHEQFF.

The count of this clone is one. V is TRBV6-6 and J is TRBJ1-2; TRBD1 agrees at 8 bases. Germline CDR1 is MNHNY and CDR2 is SVGAGI (reference sequence). The junction had 8 bases not matched to a gene; V was cut back by 0 bases and J by 8 bases. The CDR3 extends over 15 amino acids. CDR3 nucleotide sequence: TGTGCCAGCAGTTACTCGTTCTCGGGACAGGAGGGCTACACCTTC. Residues: CASSYSFSGQEGYTF.

V usage is TRBV7-6 and J usage is TRBJ2-5; TRBD1 matches 12 bases. V trimming: 5 bases; J trimming: 11 bases; junction bases outside the gene matches: 15. CDR3 length: 16 residues. From germline, CDR1 is SGHVS and CDR2 FNYEAQ. The CDR3 region has the DNA TGTGCCAGCAGCCTTAACCCGGGACAGGGGGCGCCGGGTCAGTACTTC. Its translation is CASSLNPGQGAPGQYF.

Concerning this clone: The identical CDR3 is also encoded by other nucleotide sequences in the sample. This chain connects TRBV6-5 to TRBJ2-5, with 7 nucleotides matching TRBD1. Germline assignment: CDR1 MNHEY and CDR2 SVGAGI. Trimming cost V 6 bases and J 2 bases; bases outside gene matches: 3. CDR3 size: 13 residues. The CDR3 sequence: CASSRDRQETQYF. CDR3 sequence (DNA): TGTGCCAGCAGCAGGGACAGACAAGAGACCCAGTACTTC.

The CDR3 loop is CATMTSGSGETQYF. CDR3 in DNA: TGTGCCACCATGACTAGCGGGAGTGGGGAGACCCAGTACTTC. The V gene is TRBV10-3, the J gene TRBJ2-5, with 12 bases identical to TRBD2. CDR3 length equals 14 residues. CDR1 ENHRY and CDR2 SYGVKD come from the germline V gene. The V segment lost 10 bases and the J segment 5 bases; nucleotides outside the gene matches: 8.

The chain employs TRBV6-5 and TRBJ1-4, with a tentative D call TRBD1 (6 bases). V was cut by 6 bases and J by 0 bases, with 8 bases left in between. Germline V gene sequence: CDR1 MNHEY, CDR2 SVGAGI. The CDR3 contains 14 residues. The CDR3 region is CASRRGSTNEKLFF. In DNA, the CDR3 is TGTGCCAGCAGAAGGGGGTCAACTAATGAAAAACTGTTTTTT.

This clone appeared a single time. The chain employs TRBV18 and TRBJ1-1; possibly TRBD1 for D (5 bases). The CDR3 loop spans 14 amino acids. From germline, CDR1 is KGHSH and CDR2 LQKENI. The V end was cut by 3 bases, the J end by 4 bases, with 12 bases between. Written as DNA, the CDR3 is TGTGCCAGCTCACCGCCCGCGGGGGGCACTGAAGCTTTCTTT. Translation gives CASSPPAGGTEAFF.

The chain couples TRBV4-1 to TRBJ2-7, with 8 nucleotides matching TRBD1. Germline lookup yields CDR1 MGHRA and CDR2 YSYEKL. The CDR3 has 16 amino acids. The V and J ends lost 0 bases and 4 bases, in that order; junction bases with no gene match: 8. The CDR3 DNA follows: TGCGCCAGCAGCCAAGATGAAATTGGACAGGGATACGAGCAGTACTTC. It is translated as CASSQDEIGQGYEQYF.